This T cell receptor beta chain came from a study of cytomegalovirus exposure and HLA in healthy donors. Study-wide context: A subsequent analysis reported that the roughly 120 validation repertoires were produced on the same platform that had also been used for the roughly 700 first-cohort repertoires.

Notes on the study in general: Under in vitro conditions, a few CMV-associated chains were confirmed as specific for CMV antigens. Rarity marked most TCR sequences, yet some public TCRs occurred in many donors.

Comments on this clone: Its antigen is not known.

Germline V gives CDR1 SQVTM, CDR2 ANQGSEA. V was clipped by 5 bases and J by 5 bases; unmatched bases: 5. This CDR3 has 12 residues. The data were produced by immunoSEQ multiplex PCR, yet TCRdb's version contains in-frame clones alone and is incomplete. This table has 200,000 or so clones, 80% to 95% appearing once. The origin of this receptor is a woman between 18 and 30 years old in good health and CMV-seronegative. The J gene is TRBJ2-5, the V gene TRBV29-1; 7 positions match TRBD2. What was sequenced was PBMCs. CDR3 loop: CSVLLGGETQYF. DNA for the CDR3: TGCAGCGTTCTGTTGGGGGGGGAGACCCAGTACTTC.